This T cell receptor (beta chain) was documented in a study of blood T cell repertoires in COVID-19. Study information: The analysed material was cDNA or gDNA that came from T cells, B-cell-depleted T cells, or PBMCs.

In the authors' workflow: Nucleated cell counts were estimated from reference gene primer amplification. Profiling relied on immunoSEQ multiplex PCR, and the TCRdb table lists in-frame clones only, not all of them. V and J calls and clone size come straight from that table; D and trimming were deduced from the DNA. The sample contains approximately 110,000 clones, approximately 81% of which appear only once. In germline, CDR1 is KGHSH, CDR2 LQKENI. V lost 2 bases to trimming and J lost 0 bases, with 8 bases between them. The CDR3 length is 14 residues. The origin of this receptor is a human donor in a cohort sampled during active COVID-19. Sequencing was performed on peripheral blood. This chain links TRBV18 with TRBJ2-7, with a tentative D call TRBD1 (5 bases). The CDR3 reads CASSPGAGSYEQYF. CDR3 nucleotides: TGTGCCAGCTCACCAGGGGCAGGCTCCTACGAGCAGTACTTC.